The source of this T cell receptor (beta chain) is a study of T cell clonality in common variable immunodeficiency. Study-level findings and limits: Fewer deletions and N-nucleotide insertions were reportedly seen in common variable immunodeficiency TCR beta sequences.

There are many counts of this clone. What it binds is unknown. The read is 3 residues too short to cover the CDR3 end, so that end is filled in from the germline J gene. V was clipped by 0 bases and J by 4 bases, with 16 bases between them. This CDR3 region has 16 residues. Germline assignment: CDR1 DFQATT and CDR2 SNEGSKA (reference sequence). Using immunoSEQ multiplex PCR, the repertoire was profiled, and TCRdb retains in-frame clones only, with some absent. Listed for the sample are about 28,000 clones, none seen a single time. The sequenced sample was peripheral blood mononuclear cells. The J gene is TRBJ1-5, the V gene TRBV20-1; weak D call: TRBD1 (6 bases). The origin of this receptor is a human donor with common variable immunodeficiency. The part of the CDR3 DNA that was read is TGCAGTGCTAGAGATCAAAGGGGGGGACGTAATCAGCCC. Its protein product is CSARDQRGGRNQP. The whole CDR3 reads CSARDQRGGRNQPQHF.